One T cell receptor (beta chain) is described in this entry. The antigen it recognizes is unknown. The junction departs from the called germline gene at one end, perhaps through a read error. This record belongs to a study of cytomegalovirus exposure and HLA in healthy donors (dated by TCRdb to about 2017). Turning to the overall study: According to an earlier analysis of several hundred of the donors, 200 million or so T cells yielded roughly 110 million unique TCR beta sequences and approximately 280 Gb of sequence data. Among some 410 genotyped donors of the cohort, an average of approximately 200,000 unique TCR beta nucleotide sequences was sequenced per donor, of which roughly 17% were non-productive. Because of strong linkage in the cohort, roughly five DR-DQ haplotypes were treated as single units for association and clustering. Rather than using new phenotypic data, the later analysis identified candidate immune exposures from TCR beta sequences and from how often those sequences occurred across donors. High-throughput TCR immunosequencing, statistical association of individual TCRs with disease status, and machine learning were combined to predict cytomegalovirus infection status. To decide whether each TCR beta V gene segment behaved as functional or pseudogenic, an earlier analysis of several hundred of the donors relied on high-throughput TCR beta sequencing. Both class I and class II loci were covered by HLA typing, at four-digit resolution. In a later genetic analysis, genome-wide SNP genotypes for about 65% of the roughly 700 donors were used, and that subset was treated as a discovery cohort. All discovery cohort repertoires had been generated on a single sequencing platform. A later analysis re-analyzed previously published TCR beta repertoires from 600 to 850 donors and added high-resolution HLA genotyping to study TCR occurrence patterns. Typing coverage varied by locus: about 620-630 donors for A, B, C, DRB1 and DQB1; more than 500 for DQA1; nearly 610 for DPA1; roughly 450 for DPB1. Roughly 300 gigabases of sequencing data and 70 million to 85 million unique TCR sequences were included in an early release covering about 620 HLA-typed donors. The study aimed to test whether signatures of past pathogen exposure could be identified by cataloging public T cell receptors. Donor age, sex, ethnicity and CMV serostatus were compiled alongside the repertoire data. Of the 300 to 500 genotyped donors, 75% to 85% were placed in the genetic ancestry cluster associated with self-reported Caucasian donors. Along with the approximately 600-subject first cohort, a separate validation cohort of over a hundred different subjects was used. The study profiled the T cell repertoires of fewer than 850 subjects by immunosequencing and related them to cytomegalovirus serostatus. The research as a whole found: Broadly in line with IMGT annotations, most TCR beta V segments showed up in productive rearrangements about 87% or about 30% of the time in an earlier analysis of several hundred of the donors. In a later analysis, most CMV-associated TCR beta chains were found to appear HLA-restricted, with HLA associations seemingly driven largely by CMV exposure. V-gene and J-gene trimming of TCR beta chains was associated with a missense DCLRE1C variant in a later genetic analysis, and the association was replicated in an independent cohort. In a later analysis, several top co-occurrence clusters were reported to appear linked to parvovirus B19, influenza, CMV and Epstein-Barr virus. Presence/absence analyses assumed roughly uniform sequencing depth across donors, an assumption that may not hold. Because HLA typing was unavailable for some donors at each locus, only the typed subset was used in association tests. The sequencing pipeline was judged likely to have produced a cluster of highly shared sequence variants as a technical artifact. Three of the identified cytomegalovirus-associated TCR beta chains were confirmed in vitro to be specific for cytomegalovirus antigens. A further reported finding was that TCR beta sequences accurately predicted the HLA-A and HLA-B alleles for most subjects in the first cohort. The earlier analysis of almost 600 of the donors excluded about 16 rarely observed V segments, including chromosome 9 orphons, because counts were too low. In both the original and validation cohorts, the classifier was reported to diagnose cytomegalovirus status with high specificity and sensitivity. Linkage disequilibrium might explain the correlated functional status among segregating V segments, but an unknown experimental factor could not be ruled out. Some IMGT-functional V segments, including TRBV6-2 and TRBV6-3, could not be told apart with the 87-base-pair reads, so those segments were excluded. When HLA alleles, especially DR and DQ, strongly co-occurred, attributing TCR associations to individual alleles was difficult. A later analysis associated about 17,000 TCR beta sequences with specific HLA alleles at a false discovery rate of 0.05. A later analysis found that HLA-associated TCR beta chains were more clonally expanded and had lower generation probabilities than equally common non-associated chains. The only immune exposure information available for the cohort was CMV serostatus. Across donors, most TCR sequences were observed very rarely, whereas some public TCRs were present in many individuals. The authors suggested that the approach could potentially be generalized to other disease states and immunological phenotypes. In the study, 150 to 200 TCR beta chains were listed as associated with cytomegalovirus. This cohort had only TCR beta chains sequenced, and the lack of alpha or paired-chain data limited which features could be detected. A later analysis found that TCR association rates varied across HLA loci, with DRB1 alleles showing the most associated TCRs and HLA-C alleles the fewest. According to a later genetic analysis, donors in an Asian-associated ancestry cluster had fewer N-insertions in productive TCRs than the roughly 700-donor mean.

Preparation of the library involved the immunoSEQ multiplex PCR assay. For the multiplex PCR, a mixture combining 60 forward primers for TCR Vbeta segments and 13 reverse primers for TCR Jbeta segments was used. The CDR3 region of rearranged TCR beta genes was amplified from genomic DNA with a multiplex PCR assay. On the Illumina HiSeq System, the amplified TCR beta libraries were sequenced as 87-base-pair reads. Concerning the study's data processing: Across the 600 to 700 repertoires, a later analysis counted approximately 75 million unique TCR beta chains, approximately 10 million of which were shared by at least two donors. To remove PCR and sequencing errors, raw reads were error-corrected and collapsed into unique sequences using a nearest-neighbor algorithm that merged closely related sequences. V, D and J gene segments were assigned by aligning CDR3 sequences to IMGT reference sequences. For a sequence to be retained, at least a six-nucleotide match to both a V gene segment and a J gene segment was required. A rearrangement was called productive if the CDR3 had no stop codons and remained in frame with V and J, and every other rearrangement was called non-productive. Following IMGT convention, CDR3 was defined as the stretch from the second conserved V-encoded cysteine up to the conserved J-encoded phenylalanine. The earlier analysis of roughly 590 of the donors excluded sequences that lacked an unambiguous match to a single V gene segment. In an earlier analysis of roughly 600 of the donors, a V segment was called functional when productive rearrangements were above 56.7%, and segregating when the standard deviation between donors exceeded 5%. A statistical classification framework was built for diagnosing cytomegalovirus status from the catalog of TCR beta chain sequences. In a later analysis, TCR nucleotide sequences were compared against IMGT/GENE-DB human TR gene sequences so that V and J genes could be assigned. The TCRdist pipeline was used in a later analysis to assign CDR3 sequences and most-parsimonious VDJ recombination scenarios. In a later analysis, each TCR beta chain was defined by its CDR3 amino acid sequence together with its V-gene family, and reads lacking a unique V-gene family were excluded. In a later analysis, approximately 640 highly shared, low-generation-probability nucleotide sequences were removed to address suspected cross-contamination and a sequencing artifact. In a later analysis, a clonal expansion index was calculated for each public chain from normalized within-repertoire ranks of inferred template counts. In a later analysis, generation probabilities were computed with a VDJ recombination model fitted to out-of-frame rearrangements, and the resulting probabilities were checked against IGoR. Hypergeometric tests were used in a later analysis to score TCR-TCR, TCR-HLA and TCR-CMV co-occurrence, with a repertoire-size bias correction applied to the TCR pairs. False discovery rates were estimated in a later analysis by permuting HLA or CMV assignments 20 times. In a later analysis, co-occurring TCRs were grouped using DBSCAN, and TCRdist sequence similarity was added for clustering within HLA-allele-positive subsets. Repertoires with fewer than 30,000 or more than 120,000 public chains, plus five repertoires with anomalous nucleotide sharing, were excluded from co-occurrence clustering. The table comes from immuneACCESS by way of TCRdb, which keeps in-frame sequences with V and J called. Part of the clones is missing from these tables; in studies checked, under half for an unresolved V gene and the rest for unknown reasons. Clone size and the V and J calls come from that table; the DNA yielded D and trimming. The sample records 100,000 to 150,000 clones, 78% of which are singletons. Jointly, the top ten make up around 3.6% of the sample.

The germline V gene (reference sequence) sets CDR1 to SSHAT and CDR2 to FNYEAQ. The CDR3 runs 16 amino acids, cysteine and phenylalanine included. Only the CDR3 part of the read is kept: 48 bases, read in frame from the first base. In total, about 650 healthy bone marrow donors made up the cohort. At the time of sampling, every cohort member was nominally healthy, though immune exposures that went unrecorded were likely present. The donor tested CMV seronegative, placing the donor among the roughly 400 seronegative members of the cohort. A peripheral blood sample was provided by each donor, and peripheral blood mononuclear cells were used for TCR beta sequencing. Genomic DNA was extracted from the blood cell samples with the Qiagen DNeasy Blood Extraction Kit.

This receptor was identified in a man aged 40-55 years in good health and CMV-seronegative. The chain is made from TRBV7-7 and TRBJ2-3; possibly the D gene is TRBD2, per 6 matching bases. Sequencing was carried out using PBMCs. The DNA sequence is TGTGCTAGCAGCCCCCAACTAGCTCCGGGCACAGATACGCAGTATTTT. This gives the protein CASSPQLAPGTDTQYF. Beyond the CDR3, the reference TRBV7-7 and TRBJ2-3 genes provide the residues; the full variable domain reads: GAGVSQSPRYKVTKRGQDVTLRCDPISSHATLYWYQQALGQGPEFLTYFNYEAQPDKSGLPSDRFSAERPEGSISTLTIQRTEQRDSAMYRCASSPQLAPGTDTQYFGPGTRLTVL.